These T cell receptor beta chains were read from a single sample in a study of T cell responses to AZD1222 COVID-19 vaccine. The method was immunoSEQ multiplex PCR; TCRdb's version includes in-frame clones alone and lacks a portion of them. Altogether over 85,000 clones are present, nearly 90% being singletons, with the ten largest covering 8% to 9.5%. Sequencing was performed on peripheral blood, taken on day 0 of AZD1222 vaccination. The receptors come from an adult in good health. CDR3s include the opening cysteine and the closing phenylalanine or tryptophan. Fields, in order: clone size, J gene, V gene, D gene, CDR3 protein, CDR3 DNA. A D gene is named only where the DNA matches it firmly. Clone size is shown for a subset of rows, as once, few, many or a class of expanded clone.

clone_size: .; j_call: TRBJ1-1; v_call: TRBV7-8; d_call: .; cdr3_aa: CASSLSAGAEAFF; cdr3_nt: TGTGCCAGCAGCTTAAGCGCTGGCGCTGAAGCTTTCTTT
clone_size: .; j_call: TRBJ1-5; v_call: TRBV7-2; d_call: .; cdr3_aa: CASSPWGLGSNQPQHF; cdr3_nt: TGTGCCAGCAGCCCATGGGGGCTCGGTAGCAATCAGCCCCAGCATTTT
clone_size: once; j_call: TRBJ1-1; v_call: TRBV6-5; d_call: .; cdr3_aa: CASFHRVEAFF; cdr3_nt: TGTGCCAGCTTCCATAGGGTTGAAGCTTTCTTT
clone_size: .; j_call: TRBJ2-7; v_call: TRBV4-1; d_call: .; cdr3_aa: CASSQTGAVYEQYF; cdr3_nt: TGCGCCAGCAGCCAAACCGGGGCAGTTTACGAGCAGTACTTC
clone_size: .; j_call: TRBJ1-4; v_call: TRBV18; d_call: .; cdr3_aa: CASSPRVDGQNEKLFF; cdr3_nt: TGTGCCAGCTCACCACGGGTGGACGGCCAAAATGAAAAACTGTTTTTT
clone_size: .; j_call: TRBJ1-2; v_call: TRBV6-5; d_call: TRBD1; cdr3_aa: CASTKSQGVGYGYTF; cdr3_nt: TGTGCCAGCACAAAGTCACAGGGGGTCGGCTATGGCTACACCTTC
clone_size: .; j_call: TRBJ2-2; v_call: TRBV19; d_call: TRBD1; cdr3_aa: CASTGTGGTGELFF; cdr3_nt: TGTGCCAGTACCGGGACAGGGGGAACCGGGGAGCTGTTTTTT
clone_size: .; j_call: TRBJ2-3; v_call: TRBV7-2; d_call: .; cdr3_aa: CASSLARTSTDTQYF; cdr3_nt: TGTGCCAGCAGCTTAGCCAGGACTAGCACAGATACGCAGTATTTT
clone_size: .; j_call: TRBJ2-7; v_call: TRBV6-5; d_call: .; cdr3_aa: CASSREIHSYEQYF; cdr3_nt: TGTGCCAGCAGTCGGGAGATCCACTCCTACGAGCAGTACTTC
clone_size: .; j_call: TRBJ2-3; v_call: TRBV11-2; d_call: TRBD1; cdr3_aa: CATTGVSTDTQYF; cdr3_nt: TGTGCCACCACAGGGGTAAGCACAGATACGCAGTATTTT
clone_size: .; j_call: TRBJ2-1; v_call: TRBV6-1; d_call: TRBD2; cdr3_aa: CASSDASGGSYNEQFF; cdr3_nt: TGTGCCAGCAGTGATGCTAGCGGGGGGTCCTACAATGAGCAGTTCTTC
clone_size: .; j_call: TRBJ2-1; v_call: TRBV7-6; d_call: TRBD2; cdr3_aa: CASSLEGLALGEQFF; cdr3_nt: TGTGCCAGCAGCTTAGAGGGACTAGCTCTAGGTGAGCAGTTCTTC
clone_size: .; j_call: TRBJ1-1; v_call: TRBV21-1; d_call: .; cdr3_aa: CASSKGGNTEAFF; cdr3_nt: TGTGCCAGCAGCAAAGGGGGGAACACTGAAGCTTTCTTT
clone_size: .; j_call: TRBJ2-7; v_call: TRBV18; d_call: .; cdr3_aa: CASSDRSSYEQYF; cdr3_nt: TGTGCCAGCTCAGACAGGAGCTCCTACGAGCAGTACTTC
clone_size: .; j_call: TRBJ2-3; v_call: TRBV18; d_call: TRBD1; cdr3_aa: CASSPTGGDTDTQYF; cdr3_nt: TGTGCCAGCTCACCGACAGGGGGCGACACAGATACGCAGTATTTT
clone_size: once; j_call: TRBJ1-6; v_call: TRBV6-5; d_call: .; cdr3_aa: CASSLDRPRSPLHF; cdr3_nt: TGTGCCAGCAGCCTCGACAGGCCTCGCTCACCCCTCCACTTT
clone_size: once; j_call: TRBJ1-6; v_call: TRBV6-5; d_call: TRBD1; cdr3_aa: CASSRRTGDSPLHF; cdr3_nt: TGTGCCAGCAGTCGTAGGACAGGGGACTCACCCCTCCACTTT
clone_size: .; j_call: TRBJ1-1; v_call: TRBV15; d_call: .; cdr3_aa: CATSMVVTEAFF; cdr3_nt: TGTGCCACCAGCATGGTCGTCACTGAAGCTTTCTTT
clone_size: .; j_call: TRBJ1-6; v_call: TRBV5-1; d_call: TRBD1; cdr3_aa: CASSLEGQNNSPLHF; cdr3_nt: TGCGCCAGCAGCTTGGAGGGACAGAACAATTCACCCCTCCACTTT
clone_size: .; j_call: TRBJ1-4; v_call: TRBV6-5; d_call: .; cdr3_aa: CASSQERGGNEKLFF; cdr3_nt: TGTGCCAGCAGTCAGGAGAGGGGGGGGAATGAAAAACTGTTTTTT
clone_size: .; j_call: TRBJ2-4; v_call: TRBV18; d_call: TRBD2; cdr3_aa: CATHSSSSGKNIQYF; cdr3_nt: TGTGCCACTCACAGTTCATCTAGCGGCAAAAACATTCAGTACTTC
clone_size: .; j_call: TRBJ2-3; v_call: TRBV19; d_call: .; cdr3_aa: CASSIVPPPDTQYF; cdr3_nt: TGTGCCAGTAGTATAGTGCCCCCACCGGATACGCAGTATTTT
clone_size: .; j_call: TRBJ1-1; v_call: TRBV6-6; d_call: .; cdr3_aa: CASSPQGWGTEAFF; cdr3_nt: TGTGCCAGCAGTCCTCAGGGATGGGGGACTGAAGCTTTCTTT
clone_size: .; j_call: TRBJ1-1; v_call: TRBV10-3; d_call: TRBD1; cdr3_aa: CAISVGGQMNTEAFF; cdr3_nt: TGTGCCATCAGTGTAGGGGGACAGATGAACACTGAAGCTTTCTTT
clone_size: .; j_call: TRBJ1-6; v_call: TRBV13; d_call: .; cdr3_aa: CASSSGTGSVPLHF; cdr3_nt: TGTGCCAGCAGCTCAGGAACAGGGTCGGTCCCCCTCCACTTT
clone_size: .; j_call: TRBJ2-7; v_call: TRBV5-1; d_call: .; cdr3_aa: CASSLGGRDYEQYF; cdr3_nt: TGCGCCAGCAGCTTGGGGGGCAGGGACTACGAGCAGTACTTC
clone_size: .; j_call: TRBJ2-5; v_call: TRBV6-5; d_call: .; cdr3_aa: CASSYSPGHRKETQYF; cdr3_nt: TGTGCCAGCAGTTACTCACCTGGACATCGGAAAGAGACCCAGTACTTC
clone_size: .; j_call: TRBJ1-3; v_call: TRBV3-1/TRBV3-2; d_call: .; cdr3_aa: CASSQTDSGNTIYF; cdr3_nt: TGTGCCAGCAGCCAAACGGACTCTGGAAACACCATATATTTT
clone_size: few; j_call: TRBJ2-7; v_call: TRBV12-3/TRBV12-4; d_call: .; cdr3_aa: CASSLGGGEQYF; cdr3_nt: TGTGCCAGCAGTTTAGGTGGTGGGGAGCAGTACTTC
clone_size: .; j_call: TRBJ2-7; v_call: TRBV15; d_call: .; cdr3_aa: CATSRFWDRARGGEQYF; cdr3_nt: TGTGCCACCAGCAGATTTTGGGATAGGGCCAGGGGGGGCGAGCAGTACTTC
clone_size: .; j_call: TRBJ2-6; v_call: TRBV6-2/TRBV6-3; d_call: .; cdr3_aa: CASSYLNGAGRRSGANVLTF; cdr3_nt: TGTGCCAGCAGTTACCTGAATGGTGCGGGCAGGCGGTCTGGGGCCAACGTCCTGACTTTC
clone_size: .; j_call: TRBJ1-2; v_call: TRBV2; d_call: .; cdr3_aa: CAGAGGGAAGYGYTF; cdr3_nt: TGTGCCGGGGCCGGAGGAGGCGCCGCGGGCTATGGCTACACCTTC
clone_size: .; j_call: TRBJ2-6; v_call: TRBV11-1; d_call: TRBD1; cdr3_aa: CASSRQGGSGANVLTF; cdr3_nt: TGTGCCAGCAGCCGACAGGGGGGGTCTGGGGCCAACGTCCTGACTTTC
clone_size: few; j_call: TRBJ1-1; v_call: TRBV2; d_call: .; cdr3_aa: CASSEEAGPAIAFF; cdr3_nt: TGTGCCAGCAGTGAAGAGGCGGGCCCGGCGATTGCTTTCTTT
clone_size: .; j_call: TRBJ1-1; v_call: TRBV6-5; d_call: TRBD1; cdr3_aa: CAVAGQAYTEAFF; cdr3_nt: TGTGCCGTGGCTGGACAGGCATACACTGAAGCTTTCTTT
clone_size: .; j_call: TRBJ1-1; v_call: TRBV5-6; d_call: .; cdr3_aa: CASSGIPGHRNTEAFF; cdr3_nt: TGTGCCAGCAGCGGAATACCGGGACATAGGAACACTGAAGCTTTCTTT
clone_size: few; j_call: TRBJ2-7; v_call: TRBV7-2; d_call: TRBD1; cdr3_aa: CASSRDRFSYEQYF; cdr3_nt: TGTGCCAGCAGCCGGGACAGGTTCTCCTACGAGCAGTACTTC
clone_size: .; j_call: TRBJ2-3; v_call: TRBV4-3; d_call: .; cdr3_aa: CASSRGGGPKPSTDTQYF; cdr3_nt: TGCGCCAGCAGCAGGGGCGGGGGCCCGAAGCCCAGCACAGATACGCAGTATTTT